This is a list of T cell receptor beta chains from one sample in a study of blood T cell repertoires in COVID-19. Produced via immunoSEQ multiplex PCR; TCRdb's table is partial and in-frame only. This table has some 340,000 clones, 85% to 95% appearing once. Sequenced input: PBMCs or T cells enriched from blood (not recorded which). Receptors originate from a woman aged 30 to 39 who had been exposed to COVID-19. Each CDR3 is given with its conserved first and last residue. Fields, in order: J gene, clone size, D gene, V gene, CDR3 protein, CDR3 DNA. D genes are given only for firm matches. Where a row states a size, it is once, few, many or the class of an expanded clone; other rows omit it.

J: TRBJ2-7
size: .
D: TRBD1
V: TRBV6-5
CDR3: CASSYRDRGPYEQYF
DNA: TGTGCCAGCAGTTACCGTGACAGGGGGCCCTACGAGCAGTACTTC

J: TRBJ1-1
size: .
D: .
V: TRBV5-1
CDR3: CASSLFGGGGTEAFF
DNA: TGCGCCAGCAGCTTGTTTGGGGGAGGAGGCACTGAAGCTTTCTTT

J: TRBJ1-1
size: .
D: .
V: TRBV7-2
CDR3: CASSSTVAEAFF
DNA: TGTGCCAGCAGCTCCACGGTCGCTGAAGCTTTCTTT

J: TRBJ1-1
size: .
D: TRBD1
V: TRBV2
CDR3: CASSEQGQGAAFF
DNA: TGTGCCAGCAGTGAACAAGGGCAGGGGGCGGCTTTCTTT

J: TRBJ1-3
size: .
D: TRBD1
V: TRBV7-2
CDR3: CASSFGTDSGNTIYF
DNA: TGTGCCAGCAGCTTCGGGACAGATTCTGGAAACACCATATATTTT

J: TRBJ1-4
size: .
D: TRBD1
V: TRBV3-1/TRBV3-2
CDR3: CASSDRAYNEKLFF
DNA: TGTGCCAGCAGCGACAGGGCCTATAATGAAAAACTGTTTTTT

J: TRBJ2-3
size: .
D: TRBD1
V: TRBV7-3
CDR3: CASSHTGQGLDTQYF
DNA: TGTGCCAGCAGCCATACGGGACAGGGTTTGGATACGCAGTATTTT

J: TRBJ1-4
size: .
D: .
V: TRBV7-9
CDR3: CASSVMRKKLFF
DNA: TGTGCCAGCAGCGTAATGAGGAAGAAACTGTTTTTT

J: TRBJ2-1
size: .
D: TRBD1
V: TRBV11-2
CDR3: CASSSTGVAEQFF
DNA: TGTGCCAGCAGCTCGACAGGGGTGGCTGAGCAGTTCTTC

J: TRBJ2-5
size: .
D: .
V: TRBV24-1
CDR3: CATSGRGETTQYF
DNA: TGTGCCACCAGTGGCAGAGGTGAGACGACCCAGTACTTC

J: TRBJ1-1
size: few
D: .
V: TRBV7-9
CDR3: CASSLATTFTEAFF
DNA: TGTGCCAGCAGCTTAGCGACAACCTTCACTGAAGCTTTCTTT

J: TRBJ1-1
size: .
D: .
V: TRBV7-9
CDR3: CASSLDLLNTEAFF
DNA: TGTGCCAGCAGCTTAGATCTGTTGAACACTGAAGCTTTCTTT

J: TRBJ1-5
size: .
D: .
V: TRBV6-2/TRBV6-3
CDR3: CASSYRQGFSNQPQHF
DNA: TGTGCCAGCAGTTACCGGCAGGGGTTTAGCAATCAGCCCCAGCATTTT

J: TRBJ1-2
size: .
D: .
V: TRBV12-3/TRBV12-4
CDR3: CASSPRQLYGYTF
DNA: TGTGCCAGCAGCCCACGACAGCTCTATGGCTACACCTTC

J: TRBJ2-7
size: once
D: .
V: TRBV6-1
CDR3: CASSEIRQFGEQYF
DNA: TGTGCCAGCAGTGAAATCAGGCAGTTCGGCGAGCAGTACTTC

J: TRBJ1-3
size: .
D: TRBD1
V: TRBV5-1
CDR3: CASSDRAGNTIYF
DNA: TGCGCCAGCAGCGACAGGGCTGGAAACACCATATATTTT

J: TRBJ1-5
size: .
D: .
V: TRBV30
CDR3: CAWSRGRGQPQHF
DNA: TGTGCCTGGAGTAGGGGCAGGGGTCAGCCCCAGCATTTT

J: TRBJ2-1
size: .
D: TRBD2
V: TRBV6-8
CDR3: CASSYLTSGGPFSYNEQFF
DNA: TGTGCCAGCAGTTACCTGACTAGCGGGGGGCCCTTCTCCTACAATGAGCAGTTCTTC

J: TRBJ2-3
size: .
D: .
V: TRBV4-1
CDR3: CASSFSYGTDTQYF
DNA: TGCGCCAGCAGTTTTAGCTATGGGACAGATACGCAGTATTTT

J: TRBJ2-7
size: .
D: .
V: TRBV14
CDR3: CASSRGLGVYEQYF
DNA: TGTGCCAGCAGCAGAGGTCTCGGCGTCTACGAGCAGTACTTC

J: TRBJ2-3
size: .
D: .
V: TRBV2
CDR3: CASSLTTDTQYF
DNA: TGTGCCAGCAGCCTAACGACAGATACGCAGTATTTT

J: TRBJ1-4
size: .
D: .
V: TRBV7-9
CDR3: CASSLWFTATNEKLFF
DNA: TGTGCCAGCAGCTTATGGTTCACAGCAACTAATGAAAAACTGTTTTTT

J: TRBJ2-3
size: .
D: TRBD2
V: TRBV24-1
CDR3: CATGTSGFRTDTQYF
DNA: TGTGCCACCGGGACTAGCGGGTTCCGCACAGATACGCAGTATTTT

J: TRBJ2-1
size: .
D: TRBD1
V: TRBV2
CDR3: CASTTGTHNEQFF
DNA: TGTGCCAGCACGACAGGGACCCACAATGAGCAGTTCTTC

J: TRBJ2-3
size: .
D: TRBD2
V: TRBV5-1
CDR3: CASSSGLAGGRPDTQYF
DNA: TGCGCCAGCTCCTCGGGACTAGCGGGGGGGCGCCCAGATACGCAGTATTTT

J: TRBJ1-4
size: .
D: .
V: TRBV27
CDR3: CASSSISATNEKLFF
DNA: TGTGCCAGCAGTTCTATTAGTGCAACTAATGAAAAACTGTTTTTT

J: TRBJ2-7
size: .
D: TRBD2
V: TRBV13
CDR3: CASTLNGGGSSYEQYF
DNA: TGTGCCAGCACCCTAAATGGCGGGGGTAGCTCCTACGAGCAGTACTTC

J: TRBJ1-5
size: .
D: .
V: TRBV6-6
CDR3: CASSYEGHQPQHF
DNA: TGTGCCAGCAGCTACGAGGGTCATCAGCCCCAGCATTTT

J: TRBJ2-1
size: .
D: .
V: TRBV7-9
CDR3: CASSPHTGGQFF
DNA: TGTGCCAGCAGTCCCCATACAGGTGGGCAGTTCTTC

J: TRBJ2-3
size: .
D: TRBD2
V: TRBV18
CDR3: CASSPFTLAGGQNTDTQYF
DNA: TGTGCCAGCTCACCGTTCACACTAGCGGGGGGCCAGAACACAGATACGCAGTATTTT

J: TRBJ1-1
size: .
D: .
V: TRBV11-1
CDR3: CASSNYRVRIDTEAFF
DNA: TGTGCCAGCAGCAATTACAGGGTAAGGATTGACACTGAAGCTTTCTTT

J: TRBJ1-2
size: .
D: .
V: TRBV4-1
CDR3: CASSQEVGPWAYGYTF
DNA: TGCGCCAGCAGCCAAGAAGTGGGGCCCTGGGCCTATGGCTACACCTTC

J: TRBJ2-6
size: .
D: .
V: TRBV7-6
CDR3: CASSMGGSRALLRGANVLTF
DNA: TGTGCCAGCAGTATGGGGGGTAGCAGGGCCCTCCTCCGGGGGGCCAACGTCCTGACTTTC